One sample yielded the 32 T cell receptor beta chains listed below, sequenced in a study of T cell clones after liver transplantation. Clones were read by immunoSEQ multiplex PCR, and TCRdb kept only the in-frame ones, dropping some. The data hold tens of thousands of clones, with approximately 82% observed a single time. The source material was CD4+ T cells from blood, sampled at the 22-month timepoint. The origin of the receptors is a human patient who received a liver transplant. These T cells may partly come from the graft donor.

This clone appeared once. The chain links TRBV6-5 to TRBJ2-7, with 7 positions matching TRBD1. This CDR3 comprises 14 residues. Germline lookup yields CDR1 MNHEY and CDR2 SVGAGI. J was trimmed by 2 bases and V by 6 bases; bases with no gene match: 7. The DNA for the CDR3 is TGTGCCAGCAGCTACAGGGGTCATCCCTACGAGCAGTACTTC. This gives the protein CASSYRGHPYEQYF.

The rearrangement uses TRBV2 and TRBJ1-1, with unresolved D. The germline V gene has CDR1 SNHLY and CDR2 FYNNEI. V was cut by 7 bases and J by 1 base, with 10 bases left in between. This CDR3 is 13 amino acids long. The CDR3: CASMGYRNTEAFF. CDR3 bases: TGTGCCAGCATGGGCTACCGGAACACTGAAGCTTTCTTT. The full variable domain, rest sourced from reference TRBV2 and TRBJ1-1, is EPEVTQTPSHQVTQMGQEVILRCVPISNHLYFYWYRQILGQKVEFLVSFYNNEISEKSEIFDDQFSVERPDGSNFTLKIRSTKLEDSAMYFCASMGYRNTEAFFGQGTRLTVV.

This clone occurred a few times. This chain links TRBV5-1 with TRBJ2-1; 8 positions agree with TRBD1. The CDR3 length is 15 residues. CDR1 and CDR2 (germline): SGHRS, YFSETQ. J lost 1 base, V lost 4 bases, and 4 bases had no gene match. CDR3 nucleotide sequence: TGCGCCAGCAGCGCCCGGGACAGGTCCTACAATGAGCAGTTCTTC. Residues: CASSARDRSYNEQFF.

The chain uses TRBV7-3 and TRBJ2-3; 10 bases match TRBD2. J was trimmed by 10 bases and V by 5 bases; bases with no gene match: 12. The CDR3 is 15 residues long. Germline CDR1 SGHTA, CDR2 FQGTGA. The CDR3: CASSISGGASYAQYF. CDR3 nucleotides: TGTGCCAGCAGCATCAGCGGGGGGGCCTCGTACGCGCAGTATTTT.

The CDR3, as DNA: TGTGCCAGCAGGCAGGCCCCTCGGGCTGAGCAGTTCTTC. Translation: CASRQAPRAEQFF. The chain couples TRBV28 to TRBJ2-1; D not resolved. The CDR3 totals 13 residues. Germline CDR1 MDHEN, CDR2 SYDVKM. Trimming removed 6 bases from V and 9 bases from J, with 15 bases in between.

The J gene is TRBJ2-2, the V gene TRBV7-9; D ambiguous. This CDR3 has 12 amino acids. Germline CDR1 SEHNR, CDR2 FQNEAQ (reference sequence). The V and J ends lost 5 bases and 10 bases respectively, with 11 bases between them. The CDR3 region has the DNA TGTGCCAGCAGCCAATGGGTGAAGGAGCTGTTTTTT. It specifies CASSQWVKELFF.

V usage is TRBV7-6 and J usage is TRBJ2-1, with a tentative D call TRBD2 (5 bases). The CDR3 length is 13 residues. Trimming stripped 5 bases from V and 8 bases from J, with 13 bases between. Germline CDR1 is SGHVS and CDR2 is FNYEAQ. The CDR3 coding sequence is TGTGCCAGCAGCACCACTAGTCTCCATGAGCAGTTCTTC. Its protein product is CASSTTSLHEQFF.

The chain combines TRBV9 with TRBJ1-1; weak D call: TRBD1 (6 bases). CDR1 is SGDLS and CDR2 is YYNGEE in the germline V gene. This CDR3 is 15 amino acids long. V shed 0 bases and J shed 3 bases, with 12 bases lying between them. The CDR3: CASSVEAGAYTEAFF. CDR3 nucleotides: TGTGCCAGCAGCGTAGAAGCGGGGGCTTACACTGAAGCTTTCTTT.

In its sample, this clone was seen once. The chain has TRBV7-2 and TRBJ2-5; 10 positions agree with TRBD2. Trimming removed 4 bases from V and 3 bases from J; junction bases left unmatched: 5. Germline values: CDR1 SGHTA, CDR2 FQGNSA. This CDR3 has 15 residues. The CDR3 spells CASSWSGGAEETQYF. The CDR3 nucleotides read TGTGCCAGCAGCTGGAGCGGGGGGGCGGAAGAGACCCAGTACTTC.

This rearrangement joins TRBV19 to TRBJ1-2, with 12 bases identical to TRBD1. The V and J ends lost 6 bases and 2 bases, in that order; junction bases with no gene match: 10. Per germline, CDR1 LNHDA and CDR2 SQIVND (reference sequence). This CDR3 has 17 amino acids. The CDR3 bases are TGTGCCAGTAGCGCGTGGGACAGGGGGCAGGGGAACTATGGCTACACCTTC. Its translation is CASSAWDRGQGNYGYTF. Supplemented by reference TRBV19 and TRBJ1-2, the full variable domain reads DGGITQSPKYLFRKEGQNVTLSCEQNLNHDAMYWYRQDPGQGLRLIYYSQIVNDFQKGDIAEGYSVSREKKESFPLTVTSAQKNPTAFYLCASSAWDRGQGNYGYTFGSGTRLTVV.

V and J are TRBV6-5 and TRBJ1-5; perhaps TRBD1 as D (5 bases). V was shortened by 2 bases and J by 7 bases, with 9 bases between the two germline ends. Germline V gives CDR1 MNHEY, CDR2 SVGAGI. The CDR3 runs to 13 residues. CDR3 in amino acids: CASSYQGRQPQHF. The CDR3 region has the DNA TGTGCCAGCAGTTACCAGGGCAGACAGCCCCAGCATTTT.

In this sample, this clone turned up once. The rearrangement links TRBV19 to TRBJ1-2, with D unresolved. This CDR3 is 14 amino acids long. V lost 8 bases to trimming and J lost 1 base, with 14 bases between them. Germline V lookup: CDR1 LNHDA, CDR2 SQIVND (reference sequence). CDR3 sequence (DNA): TGTGCCAGTGAAGGCGGGATTTTTAACTATGGCTACACCTTC. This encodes CASEGGIFNYGYTF.

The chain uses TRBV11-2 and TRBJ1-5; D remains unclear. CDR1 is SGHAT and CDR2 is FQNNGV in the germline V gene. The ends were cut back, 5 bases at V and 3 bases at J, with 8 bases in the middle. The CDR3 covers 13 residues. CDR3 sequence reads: CASSIGDNQPQHF. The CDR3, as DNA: TGTGCCAGCAGCATCGGGGACAATCAGCCCCAGCATTTT.

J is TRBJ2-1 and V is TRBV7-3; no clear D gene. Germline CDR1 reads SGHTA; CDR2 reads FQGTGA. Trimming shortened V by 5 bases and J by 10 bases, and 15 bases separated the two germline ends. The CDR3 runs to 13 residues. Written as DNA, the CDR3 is TGTGCCAGCAGCCGCGAACCCGATGGGGAGCAGTTCTTC. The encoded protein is CASSREPDGEQFF.

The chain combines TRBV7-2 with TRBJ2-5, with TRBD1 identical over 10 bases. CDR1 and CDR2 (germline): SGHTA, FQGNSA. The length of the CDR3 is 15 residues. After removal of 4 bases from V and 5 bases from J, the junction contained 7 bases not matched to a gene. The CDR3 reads CASSSDRGLGETQYF. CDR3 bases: TGTGCCAGCAGCTCCGACAGGGGGCTTGGGGAGACCCAGTACTTC.

In DNA form, the CDR3 reads TGTGCCAGCAGCGTAGAAGGATACGGGACTAGCCTCACAGATACGCAGTATTTT. This codes for CASSVEGYGTSLTDTQYF. This sequence joins TRBV9 and TRBJ2-3, with 9 bases matching TRBD2. CDR1 is SGDLS, CDR2 YYNGEE, per germline. The V gene end was trimmed by 0 bases and the J gene end by 2 bases; junction bases not matched to a gene: 10. The CDR3 is 18 residues long.

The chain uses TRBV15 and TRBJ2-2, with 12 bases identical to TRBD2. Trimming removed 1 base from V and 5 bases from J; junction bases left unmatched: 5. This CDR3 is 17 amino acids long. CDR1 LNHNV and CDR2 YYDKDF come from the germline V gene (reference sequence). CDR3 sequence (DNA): TGTGCCACCAGCAGAGCCCGGACTAGCGGGGAGACCGGGGAGCTGTTTTTT. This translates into CATSRARTSGETGELFF.

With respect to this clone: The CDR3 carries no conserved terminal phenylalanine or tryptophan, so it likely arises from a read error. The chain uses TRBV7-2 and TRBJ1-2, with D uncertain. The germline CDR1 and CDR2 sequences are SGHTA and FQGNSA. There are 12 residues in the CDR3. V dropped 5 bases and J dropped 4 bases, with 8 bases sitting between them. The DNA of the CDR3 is TGTGCCAGCAGCCGGCCATTCTATGGCTACACCTGC. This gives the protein CASSRPFYGYTC.

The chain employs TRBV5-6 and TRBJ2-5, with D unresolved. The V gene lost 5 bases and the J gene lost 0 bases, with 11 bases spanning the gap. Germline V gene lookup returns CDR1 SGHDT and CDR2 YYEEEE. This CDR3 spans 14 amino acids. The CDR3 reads CASRPFGYQETQYF. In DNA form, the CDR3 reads TGTGCCAGCAGACCCTTTGGGTACCAAGAGACCCAGTACTTC.

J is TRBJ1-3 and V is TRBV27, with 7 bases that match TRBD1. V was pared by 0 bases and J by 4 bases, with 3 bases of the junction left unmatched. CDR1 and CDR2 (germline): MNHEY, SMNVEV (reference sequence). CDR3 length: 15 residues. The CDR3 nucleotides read TGTGCCAGCAGTTTATCGACAGGGCGGGGAAACACCATATATTTT. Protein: CASSLSTGRGNTIYF.

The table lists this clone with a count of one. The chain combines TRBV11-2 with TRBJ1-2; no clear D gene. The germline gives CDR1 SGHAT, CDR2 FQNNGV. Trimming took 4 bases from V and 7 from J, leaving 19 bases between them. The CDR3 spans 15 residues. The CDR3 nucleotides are TGTGCCAGCAGCTCCGGTGGTACCTTTAGTCCTGGCTACACCTTC. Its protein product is CASSSGGTFSPGYTF.

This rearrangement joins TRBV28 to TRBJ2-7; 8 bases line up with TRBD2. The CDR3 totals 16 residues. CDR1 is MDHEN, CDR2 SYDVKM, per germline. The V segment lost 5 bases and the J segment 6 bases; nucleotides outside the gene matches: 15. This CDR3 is CASSTSGTSTSREQYF. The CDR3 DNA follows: TGTGCCAGCAGTACCTCCGGGACTAGTACATCCCGCGAGCAGTACTTC.

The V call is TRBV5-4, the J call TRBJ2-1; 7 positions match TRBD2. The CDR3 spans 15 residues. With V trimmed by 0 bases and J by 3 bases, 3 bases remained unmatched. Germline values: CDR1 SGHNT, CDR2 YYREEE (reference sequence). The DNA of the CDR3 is TGTGCCAGCAGCTTGGTCGGCGGGAGCTACAATGAGCAGTTCTTC. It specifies CASSLVGGSYNEQFF.

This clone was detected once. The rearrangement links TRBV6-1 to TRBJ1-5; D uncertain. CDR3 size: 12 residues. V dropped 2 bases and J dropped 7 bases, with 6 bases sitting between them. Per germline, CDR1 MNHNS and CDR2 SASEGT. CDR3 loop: CASSELGQPQHF. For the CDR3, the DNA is TGTGCCAGCAGTGAATTAGGACAGCCCCAGCATTTT.

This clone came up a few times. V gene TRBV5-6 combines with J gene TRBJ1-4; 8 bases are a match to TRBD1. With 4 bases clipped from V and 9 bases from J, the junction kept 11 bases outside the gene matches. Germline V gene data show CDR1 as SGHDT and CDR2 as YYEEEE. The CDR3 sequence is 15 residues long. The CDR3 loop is CASSGRGLTGKKLFF. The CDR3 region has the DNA TGTGCCAGCAGCGGCAGGGGGCTAACGGGGAAAAAACTGTTTTTT.

The CDR3 bases are TGTGCCAGCAGCTTACAAATAGGGGAGCCGGAGACCCAGTACTTC. Translation gives CASSLQIGEPETQYF. The chain is built from TRBV7-2 and TRBJ2-5; D might be TRBD1 or TRBD2, each matching 5 bases. V lost 2 bases and J 5 bases, leaving 15 bases between the germline ends. Germline CDR1 SGHTA, CDR2 FQGNSA. The CDR3 length is 15 residues. Variable domain in full (rest from reference TRBV7-2 and TRBJ2-5): GAGVSQSPSNKVTEKGKDVELRCDPISGHTALYWYRQSLGQGLEFLIYFQGNSAPDKSGLPSDRFSAERTGGSVSTLTIQRTQQEDSAVYLCASSLQIGEPETQYFGPGTRLLVL.

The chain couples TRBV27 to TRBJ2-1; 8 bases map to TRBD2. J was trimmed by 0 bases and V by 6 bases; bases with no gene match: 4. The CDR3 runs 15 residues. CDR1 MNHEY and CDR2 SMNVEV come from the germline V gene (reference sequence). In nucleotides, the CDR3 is TGTGCCAGCAGCCGGACTAGCAGCTCCTACAATGAGCAGTTCTTC. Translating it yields CASSRTSSSYNEQFF.

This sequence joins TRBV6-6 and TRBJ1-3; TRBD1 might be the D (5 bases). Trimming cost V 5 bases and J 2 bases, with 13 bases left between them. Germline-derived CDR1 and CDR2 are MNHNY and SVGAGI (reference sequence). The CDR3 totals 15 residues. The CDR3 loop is CASSTPGFAGNTIYF. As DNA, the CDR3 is TGTGCCAGCAGTACCCCAGGGTTCGCTGGAAACACCATATATTTT.

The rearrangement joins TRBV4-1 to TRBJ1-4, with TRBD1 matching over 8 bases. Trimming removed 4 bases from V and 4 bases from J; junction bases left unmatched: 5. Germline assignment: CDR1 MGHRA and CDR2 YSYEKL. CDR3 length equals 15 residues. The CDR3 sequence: CASSPRTGFNEKLFF. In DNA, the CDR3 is TGCGCCAGCAGCCCGCGGACAGGGTTTAATGAAAAACTGTTTTTT.

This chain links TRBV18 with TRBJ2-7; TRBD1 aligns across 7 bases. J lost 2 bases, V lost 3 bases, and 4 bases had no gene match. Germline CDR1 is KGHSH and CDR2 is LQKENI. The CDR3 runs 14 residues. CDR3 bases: TGTGCCAGCTCACCGACAGGGCGCGCCTACGAGCAGTACTTC. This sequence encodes CASSPTGRAYEQYF.

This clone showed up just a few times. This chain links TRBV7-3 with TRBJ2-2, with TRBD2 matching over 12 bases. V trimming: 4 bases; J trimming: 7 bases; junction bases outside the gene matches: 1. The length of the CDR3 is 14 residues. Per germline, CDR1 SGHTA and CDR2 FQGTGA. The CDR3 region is CASSSSGRGGELFF. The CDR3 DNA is TGTGCCAGCAGCTCTAGCGGGAGGGGCGGGGAGCTGTTTTTT.

The chain's CDR3 is CASSLAGGAETQYF. Written as DNA, the CDR3 is TGTGCCAGCAGCTTGGCTGGGGGCGCAGAGACCCAGTACTTC. The V and J genes are TRBV5-4 and TRBJ2-5, with D tentatively TRBD1 (6 bases). CDR1 is SGHNT and CDR2 is YYREEE in the germline V gene (reference sequence). This CDR3 has 14 residues. Trimming stripped 0 bases from V and 4 bases from J, with 10 bases between.